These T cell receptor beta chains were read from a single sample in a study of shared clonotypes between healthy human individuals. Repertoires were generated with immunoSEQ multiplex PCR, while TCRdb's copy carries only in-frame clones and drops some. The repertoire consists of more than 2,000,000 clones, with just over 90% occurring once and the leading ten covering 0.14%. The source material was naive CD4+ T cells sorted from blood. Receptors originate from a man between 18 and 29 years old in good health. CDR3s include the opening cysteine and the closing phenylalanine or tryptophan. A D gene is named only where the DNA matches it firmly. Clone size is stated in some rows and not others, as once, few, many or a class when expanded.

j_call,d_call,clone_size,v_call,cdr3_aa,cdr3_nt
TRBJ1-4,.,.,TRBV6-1,CASRLEGGGNEKLFF,TGTGCCAGCAGGCTCGAGGGGGGCGGTAATGAAAAACTGTTTTTT
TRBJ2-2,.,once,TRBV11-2,CASSQTGAAGELFF,TGTGCCAGCAGCCAAACAGGTGCCGCCGGGGAGCTGTTTTTT
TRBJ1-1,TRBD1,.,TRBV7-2,CASIEDRGRTEAFF,TGTGCCAGCATCGAGGACAGGGGGCGAACTGAAGCTTTCTTT
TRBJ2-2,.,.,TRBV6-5,CASSYSGVGTGELFF,TGTGCCAGCAGTTACTCAGGGGTTGGGACCGGGGAGCTGTTTTTT
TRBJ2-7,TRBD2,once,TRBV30,CAWSQREREQYF,TGTGCCTGGTCCCAGCGGGAGCGCGAGCAGTACTTC
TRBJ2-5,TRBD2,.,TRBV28,CASSLGGGAVEETQYF,TGTGCCAGCAGTTTGGGCGGGGGGGCCGTGGAAGAGACCCAGTACTTC
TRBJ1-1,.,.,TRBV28,CASSSGLDTEAFF,TGTGCCAGCAGTTCGGGACTGGACACTGAAGCTTTCTTT
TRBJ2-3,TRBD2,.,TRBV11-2,CASSPLSPQGGTDTQYF,TGTGCCAGCAGCCCGCTTTCCCCCCAGGGAGGGACAGATACGCAGTATTTT
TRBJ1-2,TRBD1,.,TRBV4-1,CASSRRSETGQNNYGYTF,TGCGCCAGCAGCCGGCGATCCGAGACGGGACAGAATAACTATGGCTACACCTTC
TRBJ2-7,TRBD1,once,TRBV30,CAYSGTAVYEQYF,TGTGCCTACTCCGGGACAGCCGTCTACGAGCAGTACTTC
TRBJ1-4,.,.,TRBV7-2,CASSLDGNPHEKLFF,TGTGCCAGCAGCTTAGACGGTAATCCCCATGAAAAACTGTTTTTT
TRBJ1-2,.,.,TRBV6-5,CASRTDLYGYTF,TGTGCCAGTCGGACAGATCTCTATGGCTACACCTTC